The 19 T cell receptor beta chains below come from one sample, sequenced in a study of cytomegalovirus exposure and HLA in healthy donors. PCR primers comprised 60 Vbeta and 13 Jbeta primers. The method was immunoSEQ multiplex PCR; TCRdb's version includes in-frame clones alone and lacks a portion of them. The sample holds around 120,000 clones, approximately 80% seen once. The sample consisted of PBMCs. The receptor source for this set is a man aged 50 or older in good health and CMV-seropositive.

The V gene is TRBV9, the J gene TRBJ2-1, with 9 bases identical to TRBD1. The CDR3 spans 17 residues. The ends lost 2 bases at V and 4 bases at J; junction bases unmatched: 10. The germline CDR1 and CDR2 sequences are SGDLS and YYNGEE. In DNA, the CDR3 is TGTGCCAGCAGCGTGCAGGGGACAGGGATTATGTACAATGAGCAGTTCTTC. Amino acids: CASSVQGTGIMYNEQFF.

The chain joins TRBV4-2 to TRBJ2-2, with D tentatively TRBD1 (6 bases). The germline V gene encodes CDR1 LGHNA and CDR2 YNFKEQ. V was trimmed by 4 bases and J by 10 bases, leaving 16 bases between them. This CDR3 has 14 amino acids. The CDR3 sequence: CASSPLQGAEELFF. The CDR3 DNA sequence: TGTGCCAGCAGCCCCTTACAGGGAGCAGAGGAGCTGTTTTTT.

The chain couples TRBV6-1 to TRBJ1-5, with D possibly matching TRBD1 (5 bases). This CDR3 has 14 residues. With 7 bases removed from V and 3 bases from J, the gap between germline ends came to 13 bases. In germline, CDR1 is MNHNS, CDR2 SASEGT. The CDR3 reads CASTRDRYNQPQHF. DNA for the CDR3: TGTGCCAGCACACGAGACAGATACAATCAGCCCCAGCATTTT.

This clone came up a few times. The chain recombines TRBV9 with TRBJ2-3, with 12 bases aligning to TRBD2. This CDR3 comprises 16 residues. With 2 bases clipped from V and 7 bases from J, the junction kept 8 bases outside the gene matches. Germline assignment: CDR1 SGDLS and CDR2 YYNGEE. DNA for the CDR3: TGTGCCAGCAGCGTTGGACTAGCGGGGCCCGCTAATACGCAGTATTTT. Residues: CASSVGLAGPANTQYF.

The V call is TRBV7-9, the J call TRBJ2-1, with D uncertain. The V gene lost 4 bases and the J gene lost 2 bases, with 15 bases spanning the gap. This CDR3 contains 16 residues. From germline, CDR1 is SEHNR and CDR2 FQNEAQ (reference sequence). The CDR3 sequence is CASSWPPSAPYNEQFF. In nucleotides, the CDR3 is TGTGCCAGCAGCTGGCCTCCTTCAGCGCCCTACAATGAGCAGTTCTTC.

The genes are TRBV29-1 and TRBJ1-2; TRBD1 is a possible D gene (6 bases). The CDR3 totals 12 residues. The germline gives CDR1 SQVTM, CDR2 ANQGSEA. Trimming shortened V by 4 bases and J by 6 bases, and 12 bases separated the two germline ends. CDR3: CSVGGQGNGYTF. CDR3 in DNA: TGCAGCGTTGGGGGGCAGGGAAATGGCTACACCTTC.

The chain carries TRBV6-5 and TRBJ1-2, with 7 bases fitting TRBD1. The CDR3 has 13 residues. With V trimmed by 6 bases and J by 6 bases, 7 bases remained unmatched. The germline V gene has CDR1 MNHEY and CDR2 SVGAGI. The CDR3 coding sequence is TGTGCCAGCAGGGAGACAGGGATTAATGGCTACACCTTC. It translates to CASRETGINGYTF.

This sequence joins TRBV6-5 and TRBJ2-5, with TRBD1 identical over 8 bases. The end of the DNA aligns better with TRBJ2-7, so the J call may be wrong. In germline, CDR1 is MNHEY, CDR2 SVGAGI. The CDR3 covers 16 residues. As DNA, the CDR3 is TGTGCCAGCAGTTCCGGACAGGGCGGGCAGAGGTACGAGCAGTACTTC. It codes for CASSSGQGGQRYEQYF.

The chain combines TRBV29-1 with TRBJ1-5, with 8 bases fitting TRBD1. Trimming at V came to 6 bases and at J to 10 bases, leaving 8 bases not matched to a gene. The CDR3 has 12 amino acids. Per germline, CDR1 SQVTM and CDR2 ANQGSEA. CDR3 coding DNA: TGCAGCGTAGGGACAGGCTTGGGACCCCAGCATTTT. It encodes CSVGTGLGPQHF.

This clone was found once. The chain employs TRBV19 and TRBJ2-1, with 8 bases matching TRBD1. The CDR3 extends over 12 amino acids. V shed 6 bases and J 13 bases; nucleotides not matched to a gene: 8. Per germline, CDR1 LNHDA and CDR2 SQIVND (reference sequence). The CDR3 DNA is TGTGCCAGTAGACCCGGACAGGGACAACAGTTCTTC. Its translation is CASRPGQGQQFF.

The rearrangement uses TRBV28 and TRBJ1-3; 7 bases map to TRBD1. This CDR3 is 15 amino acids long. The ends lost 5 bases at V and 4 bases at J; junction bases unmatched: 8. CDR1 and CDR2 from the germline V gene are MDHEN and SYDVKM. DNA for the CDR3: TGTGCCAGCAGTCCCGGGACAGTAGCCGGAAACACCATATATTTT. This encodes CASSPGTVAGNTIYF.

This clone was seen a few times. The chain joins TRBV2 to TRBJ1-5; maybe TRBD1 (6 bases). With 7 bases removed from V and 0 bases from J, the gap between germline ends came to 13 bases. The CDR3 spans 15 residues. Germline V gives CDR1 SNHLY, CDR2 FYNNEI. The CDR3 DNA reads as TGTGCCAGCACCGAGGGAGGGGGTAGCAATCAGCCCCAGCATTTT. Its protein product is CASTEGGGSNQPQHF. Filled out from reference TRBV2 and TRBJ1-5, the complete variable domain reads EPEVTQTPSHQVTQMGQEVILRCVPISNHLYFYWYRQILGQKVEFLVSFYNNEISEKSEIFDDQFSVERPDGSNFTLKIRSTKLEDSAMYFCASTEGGGSNQPQHFGDGTRLSIL.

CDR3 in amino acids: CSVTRTNSYEQYF. The CDR3 region has the DNA TGCAGCGTAACCAGGACTAACTCCTACGAGCAGTACTTC. The chain recombines TRBV29-1 with TRBJ2-7, with D possibly TRBD2 on 6 matching bases. The germline V gene encodes CDR1 SQVTM and CDR2 ANQGSEA. The CDR3 runs 13 residues. Trimming removed 6 bases from V and 0 bases from J, with 12 bases in between.

This clone was observed a single time. The chain recombines TRBV28 with TRBJ2-5; maybe TRBD1 (5 bases). Germline V gene data show CDR1 as MDHEN and CDR2 as SYDVKM. The CDR3 consists of 14 residues. V was clipped by 5 bases and J by 3 bases, with 13 bases between them. CDR3 residues: CASSPQGREETQYF. In DNA, the CDR3 is TGTGCCAGCAGTCCTCAGGGAAGGGAAGAGACCCAGTACTTC.

This clone was counted many times. The chain couples TRBV6-5 to TRBJ1-1; D perhaps matches TRBD1 (6 bases). The CDR3 extends over 16 amino acids. Germline assignment: CDR1 MNHEY and CDR2 SVGAGI. The V end lost 0 bases, the J end lost 1 base, and 12 bases lay between the germline ends. For the CDR3, the DNA is TGTGCCAGCAGTTACTCGTGGGGGACAAAGAACACTGAAGCTTTCTTT. Residues: CASSYSWGTKNTEAFF.

This clone has a handful of counts. V is TRBV6-5 and J is TRBJ2-7; 8 bases match TRBD2. J lost 4 bases, V lost 2 bases, and 10 bases had no gene match. This CDR3 has 16 residues. From germline, CDR1 is MNHEY and CDR2 SVGAGI. Here the CDR3 reads CASSYASSGRGYEQYF. The CDR3, as DNA: TGTGCCAGCAGTTACGCTTCCAGCGGGAGAGGTTACGAGCAGTACTTC.

This chain connects TRBV19 to TRBJ2-1, with 14 bases lining up with TRBD2. The CDR3 is 15 amino acids. Looked up from germline, CDR1 is LNHDA and CDR2 is SQIVND (reference sequence). V lost 7 bases and J lost 5; bases outside the gene matches: 4. CDR3: CASTGTSGGNNEQFF. As DNA, the CDR3 is TGTGCCAGTACGGGGACTAGCGGGGGTAACAATGAGCAGTTCTTC.

The V call is TRBV10-3, the J call TRBJ2-3; D is unresolved. Between the trimmed V and J ends, which lost 7 bases and 1 base, there was a span of 6 bases. CDR3 length: 12 residues. The germline CDR1 and CDR2 sequences are ENHRY and SYGVKD. The CDR3 DNA sequence: TGTGCCATCATGTCAGGCACAGATACGCAGTATTTT. This codes for CAIMSGTDTQYF.

The chain links TRBV27 to TRBJ1-6; 7 bases agree with TRBD1. In germline, CDR1 is MNHEY, CDR2 SMNVEV (reference sequence). The CDR3 runs to 14 residues. V shed 5 bases, J shed 10 bases, and the junction held 8 bases outside the gene matches. The CDR3 DNA reads TGTGCCAGCAGTAGACAGGGCCGTTCCTCACCCCTCCACTTT. Translated, it gives CASSRQGRSSPLHF.